This TCR beta chain is from a study of blood T cell repertoires in COVID-19. V was shortened by 2 bases and J by 0 bases, with 5 bases between the two germline ends. The CDR3 has 15 amino acids. Germline CDR1 and CDR2: SEHNR and FQNEAQ (reference sequence). Profiled with immunoSEQ multiplex PCR; TCRdb holds only in-frame clones, not every one. This sample has a few hundred thousand clones, with roughly 90% found just once. This sequence originates from a middle-aged man with acute or convalescent COVID-19. The chain employs TRBV7-9 and TRBJ2-6, with D unclear. Specimen: peripheral blood. The CDR3 sequence is CASSLRSSGANVLTF. CDR3 nucleotides: TGTGCCAGCAGCTTAAGGAGCTCTGGGGCCAACGTCCTGACTTTC.